These T cell receptor beta chains were read from a single sample in a study of T cells after posttransplantation cyclophosphamide. The table came from immunoSEQ multiplex PCR; TCRdb's copy has only in-frame clones and leaves some out. The sample holds 37,000 or so clones, and no clone turns up only once. Sample: PBMCs. The receptor set was obtained from a man aged 25 to 40 in good health and a related stem cell transplant donor. Each CDR3 is given with its conserved first and last residue. A D gene is named only where the DNA matches it firmly. Rows may omit the clone size; those that give it use once, few, many or a size class.

V gene	D gene	clone size	J gene	CDR3 DNA	CDR3 protein
TRBV7-9	NA	many	TRBJ1-4	TGTGCCAGCAGCTTAGAGGAGGGGCGGGAAAAACTGTTTTTT	CASSLEEGREKLFF
TRBV29-1	NA	few	TRBJ2-2	TGCAGCGTAACCGCCCGACTGAACACCGGGGAGCTGTTTTTT	CSVTARLNTGELFF
TRBV19	TRBD1	many	TRBJ1-5	TGTGCCAGTAGTATAGAACCCAGGGGGGCCAATCAGCCCCAGCATTTT	CASSIEPRGANQPQHF
TRBV2	TRBD2	many	TRBJ2-3	TGTGCCAGCAGTGAAGTAGGACTAGCGGGGGGGCCAGATACGCAGTATTTT	CASSEVGLAGGPDTQYF
TRBV6-2/TRBV6-3	TRBD2	many	TRBJ2-1	TGTGCCAGCAGACCTCTCTACCTCCTAGCGGGGCCTGGCGATGAGCAGTTCTTC	CASRPLYLLAGPGDEQFF
TRBV4-3	TRBD1	many	TRBJ1-5	TGCGCCAGCAGTCCCGGGACAGGGTCGAATCAGCCCCAGCATTTT	CASSPGTGSNQPQHF
TRBV7-9	NA	many	TRBJ2-7	TGTGCCAGCAGCTCCGGTGGACACCAGGACGAGCAGTACTTC	CASSSGGHQDEQYF
TRBV6-5	TRBD1	many	TRBJ2-2	TGTGCCAGCAGTTACGGGACAGAGAACACCGGGGAGCTGTTTTTT	CASSYGTENTGELFF
TRBV7-9	TRBD1	many	TRBJ1-6	TGTGCCAGCAGCTTCGCCACAGGGGGCGATTCACCCCTCCACTTT	CASSFATGGDSPLHF
TRBV10-1	TRBD2	many	TRBJ2-3	TGCGCCAGCAGTGAGAATGGCGGGGGGTCTAGCACAGATACGCAGTATTTT	CASSENGGGSSTDTQYF
TRBV4-3	NA	many	TRBJ2-4	TGCGCCAGCAGCCAAGATAAGGGGTACATTCAGTACTTC	CASSQDKGYIQYF
TRBV5-1	TRBD2	many	TRBJ2-2	TGCGCCAGCAGCTTTACCGGGACTAGCGGGGGGGCTAACACCGGGGAGCTGTTTTTT	CASSFTGTSGGANTGELFF
TRBV5-1	TRBD2	NA	TRBJ2-3	TGCGCCAGCAGCTCTTTAGCGGGGGGGCCAGAGGGTGATACGCAGTATTTT	CASSSLAGGPEGDTQYF
TRBV5-4	TRBD1	many	TRBJ2-1	TGTGCCAGCAGCTTGGGAGGGACAGGGGGGGTAAGGTACAATGAGCAGTTCTTC	CASSLGGTGGVRYNEQFF
TRBV19	TRBD1	many	TRBJ1-1	TGTGCCAGTACTCCTATCAGGGGGGCCCTGGGCACTGAAGCTTTCTTT	CASTPIRGALGTEAFF
TRBV13	TRBD1	few	TRBJ1-2	TGTGCCAGCAGCACCAGACAGGGAGGCTATGGCTACACCTTC	CASSTRQGGYGYTF
TRBV4-3	NA	many	TRBJ1-2	TGCGCCAGCAGCCAAGATCAGCCAGGGTTCAATGGCTACACCTTC	CASSQDQPGFNGYTF
TRBV6-5	TRBD2	many	TRBJ2-3	TGTGCCAGCAGGCGGGGGGCCACAGATACGCAGTATTTT	CASRRGATDTQYF
TRBV10-1	TRBD1	many	TRBJ2-7	TGCGCCATGCTCTTTCCGGACAGGACTTCCTACGAGCAGTACTTC	CAMLFPDRTSYEQYF
TRBV7-8	NA	many	TRBJ2-7	TGTGCCAGCAGCTTAGAGGGGGTTCAGGGGTTAAACTACGAGCAGTACTTC	CASSLEGVQGLNYEQYF
TRBV5-6	NA	few	TRBJ1-4	TGTGCCAGCAGCTTAAGGTGGGGGCAGGAAAAACTGTTTTTT	CASSLRWGQEKLFF
TRBV28	TRBD1	few	TRBJ1-2	TGTGCCAGCAGTCCTATTACATCGGACAGGGGGCATGGCTACACCTTC	CASSPITSDRGHGYTF